The 18 T cell receptor beta chains given below trace back to one sample, sequenced in a study of shared clonotypes between healthy human individuals. Sequencing was performed with immunoSEQ multiplex PCR; in TCRdb, only in-frame clones are kept and a portion is missing. In the table there are about a million clones, approximately 77% of which are singletons. Sequencing input: memory CD4+ T cells from PBMCs. Subset noted: CD45RA-negative fraction. These receptors all come from a man in his late teens or twenties in good health. Some clones in this sample may be carry-over from other donors' samples.

The chain couples TRBV14 to TRBJ2-7, with D possibly matching TRBD2 (6 bases). Germline V gene lookup returns CDR1 SGHDN and CDR2 FVKESK. The CDR3 is 17 residues long. V was cut by 2 bases and J by 1 base, with 18 bases left in between. CDR3 bases: TGTGCCAGCAGCCAACTACGAGGTGGTAGCGGATCCTACGAGCAGTACTTC. It specifies CASSQLRGGSGSYEQYF.

The chain is built from TRBV5-4 and TRBJ2-5; perhaps TRBD1 as D (6 bases). The V end lost 4 bases, the J end lost 1 base, and 17 bases lay between the germline ends. Germline V gene sequence: CDR1 SGHNT, CDR2 YYREEE (reference sequence). This CDR3 region has 16 residues. The CDR3 sequence: CASSQASQGLQETQYF. The CDR3 nucleotides read TGTGCCAGCAGCCAAGCCTCACAGGGCCTCCAAGAGACCCAGTACTTC. The full variable domain, completed using reference TRBV5-4 and TRBJ2-5, is ETGVTQSPTHLIKTRGQQVTLRCSSQSGHNTVSWYQQALGQGPQFIFQYYREEENGRGNFPPRFSGLQFPNYSSELNVNALELDDSALYLCASSQASQGLQETQYFGPGTRLLVL.

V usage is TRBV28 and J usage is TRBJ1-2, with D possibly matching TRBD1 (6 bases). Trimming removed 1 base from V and 5 bases from J, with 11 bases in between. From germline, CDR1 is MDHEN and CDR2 SYDVKM. The CDR3 consists of 14 residues. CDR3 loop: CASSLLDSPYGYTF. The CDR3 nucleotides are TGTGCCAGCAGTTTATTGGACAGCCCTTATGGCTACACCTTC.

V is TRBV4-3 and J is TRBJ2-3, with D unclear. V lost 0 bases and J lost 2, with 6 bases in between. CDR3 size: 14 residues. The germline V gene encodes CDR1 LGHNA and CDR2 YSLEER. CDR3 residues: CASSQDTNTDTQYF. The CDR3 DNA follows: TGCGCCAGCAGCCAAGATACCAACACAGATACGCAGTATTTT.

This chain connects TRBV5-1 to TRBJ1-3, with D hard to call. V was pared by 0 bases and J by 0 bases, with 10 bases between. Per the germline V gene, CDR1 is SGHRS and CDR2 is YFSETQ. The CDR3 consists of 16 residues. The CDR3 loop is CASSLDVTTSGNTIYF. The CDR3 DNA is TGCGCCAGCAGCTTGGACGTAACTACCTCTGGAAACACCATATATTTT.

The V gene is TRBV7-6, the J gene TRBJ2-3, with D perhaps being TRBD1 or TRBD2 (8 bases each). With 8 bases removed from V and 6 bases from J, the gap between germline ends came to 21 bases. CDR1 is SGHVS, CDR2 FNYEAQ, per germline. The CDR3 is 15 amino acids. The CDR3 loop is CASGQGAGALDTQYF. CDR3 nucleotides: TGTGCCAGCGGACAGGGAGCGGGAGCTTTGGATACGCAGTATTTT.

V gene TRBV14 combines with J gene TRBJ2-2; D unclear. The CDR3 consists of 17 residues. Germline CDR1 is SGHDN and CDR2 is FVKESK. The ends were cut back, 0 bases at V and 6 bases at J, with 17 bases in the middle. In nucleotides, the CDR3 is TGTGCCAGCAGCCAAGATAGACGCGTACTGGGCGCCGGGGAGCTGTTTTTT. This sequence encodes CASSQDRRVLGAGELFF. The variable domain in full, with the rest retrieved from reference TRBV14 and TRBJ2-2, is EAGVTQFPSHSVIEKGQTVTLRCDPISGHDNLYWYRRVMGKEIKFLLHFVKESKQDESGMPNNRFLAERTGGTYSTLKVQPAELEDSGVYFCASSQDRRVLGAGELFFGEGSRLTVL.

Turning to this clone: Since a much larger clone is just one base distant, this may be a read error. This sample also contains other DNA sequences that code for the same CDR3. This rearrangement joins TRBV28 to TRBJ1-5, with 11 bases identical to TRBD1. Germline assignment: CDR1 MDHEN and CDR2 SYDVKM. The CDR3 is 16 residues long. V gave up 6 bases and J gave up 6 bases; unmatched junction bases: 10. In DNA, the CDR3 is TGTGCCAGCAGCTTACCGGACAGGGGGCCAAGTCAGCCCCAGCATTTT. Translated: CASSLPDRGPSQPQHF.

The V and J genes are TRBV10-2 and TRBJ2-2, with 14 bases aligning to TRBD2. The CDR3 runs 18 residues. Germline V gene lookup returns CDR1 WSHSY and CDR2 SAAADI. V lost 6 bases and J lost 4; bases outside the gene matches: 10. CDR3 bases: TGCGCCAGCAGACTTCGACCGGGACTAGCGGGAGTCACCGGGGAGCTGTTTTTT. Translating it yields CASRLRPGLAGVTGELFF.

The chain employs TRBV6-6 and TRBJ2-7; D may match TRBD1 or TRBD2 (5 bases each). Germline V gene sequence: CDR1 MNHNY, CDR2 SVGAGI (reference sequence). The CDR3 contains 12 residues. With 5 bases removed from V and 6 bases from J, the gap between germline ends came to 11 bases. Here the CDR3 reads CASSQPGGEQYF. In nucleotides, the CDR3 is TGTGCCAGCAGTCAACCTGGGGGCGAGCAGTACTTC.

The chain is built from TRBV9 and TRBJ2-2; 7 bases line up with TRBD2. This CDR3 spans 16 amino acids. The V segment lost 3 bases and the J segment 3 bases; nucleotides outside the gene matches: 8. Per the germline V gene, CDR1 is SGDLS and CDR2 is YYNGEE. The CDR3 DNA reads TGTGCCAGCAGCGCCACCGTGCGGGGGTACACCGGGGAGCTGTTTTTT. This encodes CASSATVRGYTGELFF.

The chain uses TRBV11-3 and TRBJ2-7; D remains unclear. With 1 base removed from V and 3 bases from J, the gap between germline ends came to 7 bases. There are 13 residues in the CDR3. From germline, CDR1 is SGHNT and CDR2 YENEEA. CDR3 region: CASSLVWGYEQYF. The CDR3 DNA follows: TGTGCCAGCAGCTTAGTTTGGGGCTACGAGCAGTACTTC.

The chain uses TRBV2 and TRBJ1-1; possible D gene TRBD1, 5 bases. The CDR3 totals 14 residues. Germline V gene data show CDR1 as SNHLY and CDR2 as FYNNEI. Trimming took off 1 base at V and 10 bases at J, with 16 bases between the two ends. The CDR3 DNA is TGTGCCAGCAGTGAAGTCGACAGAGCGCTAGGAGCTTTCTTT. It codes for CASSEVDRALGAFF.

The chain couples TRBV19 to TRBJ1-5; possible D gene TRBD1, 5 bases. The CDR3 length is 16 residues. The V end lost 2 bases, the J end lost 0 bases, and 11 bases lay between the germline ends. Germline V gives CDR1 LNHDA, CDR2 SQIVND (reference sequence). Here the CDR3 reads CASSISGRASNQPQHF. The DNA of the CDR3 is TGTGCCAGTAGTATATCCGGCAGGGCTAGCAATCAGCCCCAGCATTTT. Variable domain in full (rest from reference TRBV19 and TRBJ1-5): DGGITQSPKYLFRKEGQNVTLSCEQNLNHDAMYWYRQDPGQGLRLIYYSQIVNDFQKGDIAEGYSVSREKKESFPLTVTSAQKNPTAFYLCASSISGRASNQPQHFGDGTRLSIL.

The chain links TRBV2 to TRBJ1-1, with a weak D call TRBD1 (6 bases). The CDR3 is made up of 14 amino acids. V was trimmed by 6 bases and J by 6 bases, leaving 17 bases between them. Germline V gene data show CDR1 as SNHLY and CDR2 as FYNNEI. The CDR3 is CASSIGGKSAEAFF. DNA for the CDR3: TGTGCCAGCAGCATTGGGGGCAAATCGGCTGAAGCTTTCTTT. Drawing the rest from reference TRBV2 and TRBJ1-1, the complete variable domain is EPEVTQTPSHQVTQMGQEVILRCVPISNHLYFYWYRQILGQKVEFLVSFYNNEISEKSEIFDDQFSVERPDGSNFTLKIRSTKLEDSAMYFCASSIGGKSAEAFFGQGTRLTVV.

The genes are TRBV7-2 and TRBJ2-4; D is uncertain. The V gene's germline CDR1 is SGHTA and CDR2 FQGNSA. Trimming took 2 bases from V and 6 from J, leaving 17 bases between them. The CDR3 runs 16 residues. DNA of the CDR3: TGTGCCAGCAGCTTATTGGGTGTTGCGACGGGAAACATTCAGTACTTC. Amino acid sequence: CASSLLGVATGNIQYF.

This clone was observed a handful of times. The genes are TRBV2 and TRBJ2-2, with 12 bases aligning to TRBD1. The CDR3 runs 15 residues. Germline V lookup: CDR1 SNHLY, CDR2 FYNNEI. V trimming: 8 bases; J trimming: 2 bases; junction bases outside the gene matches: 3. The CDR3: CASGTGGANTGELFF. As DNA, the CDR3 is TGTGCCAGCGGGACAGGGGGCGCTAACACCGGGGAGCTGTTTTTT.

J is TRBJ2-3 and V is TRBV5-5, with D tentatively TRBD1 (5 bases). This CDR3 spans 16 amino acids. V was clipped by 3 bases and J by 0 bases, with 14 bases between them. CDR1 and CDR2 (germline): SGHKS, YYEKEE (reference sequence). This CDR3 reads CASSWPSTASTDTQYF. The DNA of the CDR3 is TGTGCCAGCAGCTGGCCTTCGACAGCTAGCACAGATACGCAGTATTTT.